The clone carrying this T cell receptor beta chain was found many times. Its specificity is unknown. Genomic DNA, serving as template, underwent TCR beta VDJ and CDR3 profiling. TCRdb used MiXCR to reprocess the reads, holding one entry per CDR3 protein. The sample lists hundreds of thousands of distinct CDR3 sequences; less than 35% were seen once. V dropped 2 bases and J dropped 6 bases, with 11 bases sitting between them. The CDR3 is 13 residues long. From germline, CDR1 is DFQATT and CDR2 SNEGSKA (reference sequence). This sample was included in a study of CD8+CD57+ T cells in acquired aplastic anemia. Study-level background: The study obtained an average of 3.2 ug of DNA from sorted CD4+ and CD8+ cells.

Patients chosen for sequencing had CD8+CD57+ cells that had expanded, as shown by flow cytometry. Every patient presented with severe acquired aplastic anemia. Study-wide points: There were some 27 CD8+ CDR3 sequences that occurred in both patients and controls. With respect to CD8+ Simpson's diversity, patients and controls did not differ significantly.

The receptor was isolated from a human donor with aplastic anemia. Input material: sorted CD4+, CD8+, or CD8+CD57+ T cells (not recorded which) from PBMCs. The chain combines TRBV20-1 with TRBJ2-1; the D gene is possibly TRBD1 (5 bases). The CDR3 nucleotides are TGCAGTGCTAGACAGCCAGGGCGCAATGAGCAGTTCTTC. It codes for CSARQPGRNEQFF.